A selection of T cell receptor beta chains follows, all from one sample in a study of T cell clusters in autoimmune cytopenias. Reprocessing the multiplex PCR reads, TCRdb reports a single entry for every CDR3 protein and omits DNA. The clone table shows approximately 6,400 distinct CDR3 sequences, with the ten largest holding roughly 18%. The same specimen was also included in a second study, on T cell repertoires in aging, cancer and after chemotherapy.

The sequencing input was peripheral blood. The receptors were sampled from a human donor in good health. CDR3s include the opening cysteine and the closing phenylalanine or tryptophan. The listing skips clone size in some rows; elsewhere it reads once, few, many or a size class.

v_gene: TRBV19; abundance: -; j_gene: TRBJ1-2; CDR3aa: CASRQTGTGGYGYTF
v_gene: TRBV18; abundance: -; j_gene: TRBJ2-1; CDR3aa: CASSPPNRGYHNEQFF
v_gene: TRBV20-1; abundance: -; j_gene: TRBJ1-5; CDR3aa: CSARVTGTENQPQHF
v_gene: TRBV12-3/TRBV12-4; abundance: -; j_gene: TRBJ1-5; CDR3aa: CASSPMDRANQPQHF
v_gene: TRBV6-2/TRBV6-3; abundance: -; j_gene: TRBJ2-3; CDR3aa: CASTGRGGTDTQYF
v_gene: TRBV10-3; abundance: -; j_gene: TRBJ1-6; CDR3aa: CAIKAGGSPLHF
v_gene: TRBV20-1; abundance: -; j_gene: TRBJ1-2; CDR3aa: CSASGTTANYGYTF
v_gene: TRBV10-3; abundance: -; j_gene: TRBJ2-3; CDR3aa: CAISGRGGRDTQYF
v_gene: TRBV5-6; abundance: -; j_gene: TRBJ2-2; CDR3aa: CASSLTGGKSGELFF
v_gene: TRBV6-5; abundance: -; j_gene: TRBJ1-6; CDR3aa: CASSYQGQGTYNSPLHF
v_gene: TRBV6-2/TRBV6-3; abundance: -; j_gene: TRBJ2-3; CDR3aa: CASSYLLAEGTQYF
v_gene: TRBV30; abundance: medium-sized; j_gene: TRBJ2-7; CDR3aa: CAWKEVGTGVHEQYF
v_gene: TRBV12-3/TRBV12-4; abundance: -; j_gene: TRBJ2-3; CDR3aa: CASTLFGGRMQYF
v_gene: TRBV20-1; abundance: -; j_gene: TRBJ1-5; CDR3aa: CSAAGRRNNQPQHF
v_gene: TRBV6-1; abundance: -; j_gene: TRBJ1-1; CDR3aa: CASSGTRTGVGTEAFF
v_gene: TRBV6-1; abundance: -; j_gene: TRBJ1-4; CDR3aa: CASSSGVTNEKLFF
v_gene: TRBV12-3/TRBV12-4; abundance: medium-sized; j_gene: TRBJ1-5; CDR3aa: CASTPTGTKSQPQHF
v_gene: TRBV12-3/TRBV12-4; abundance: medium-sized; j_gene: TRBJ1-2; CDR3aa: CASSPTGQGLWGYTF
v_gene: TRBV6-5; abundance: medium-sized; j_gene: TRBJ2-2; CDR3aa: CASSYSTANTGELFF
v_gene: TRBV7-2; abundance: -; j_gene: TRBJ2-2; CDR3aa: CASSLRQGSGELFF
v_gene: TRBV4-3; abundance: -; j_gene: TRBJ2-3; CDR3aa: CASKLVGTDTQYF
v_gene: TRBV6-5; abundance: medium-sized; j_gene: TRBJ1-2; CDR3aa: CASRGRERGIYGYTF
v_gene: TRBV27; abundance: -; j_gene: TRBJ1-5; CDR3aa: CASSPGWKTSNQPQHF
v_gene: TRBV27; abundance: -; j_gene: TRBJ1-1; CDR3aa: CASSKRTGQNTEAFF
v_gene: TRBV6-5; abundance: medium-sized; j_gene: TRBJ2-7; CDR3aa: CASSRDRAYEQYF
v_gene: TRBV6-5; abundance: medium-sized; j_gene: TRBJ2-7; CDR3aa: CASRPTGRVDYEQYF
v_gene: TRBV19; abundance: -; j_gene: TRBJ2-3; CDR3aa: CASSIETTDTQYF
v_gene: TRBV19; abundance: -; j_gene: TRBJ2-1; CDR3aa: CASKRGGDYNEQFF
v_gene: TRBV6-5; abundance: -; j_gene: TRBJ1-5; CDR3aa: CASSFKGALHF
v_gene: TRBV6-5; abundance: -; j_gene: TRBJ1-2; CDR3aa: CASSLTGLVNYGYTF
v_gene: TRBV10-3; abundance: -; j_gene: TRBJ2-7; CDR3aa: CATADSYEQYF
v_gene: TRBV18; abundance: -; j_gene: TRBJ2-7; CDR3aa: CASSPRTGWEQYF
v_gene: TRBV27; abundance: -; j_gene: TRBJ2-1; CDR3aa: CASSPFSGGAAYNEQFF
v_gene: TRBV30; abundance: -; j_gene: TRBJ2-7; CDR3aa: CAWRPGLAGAYEQYF
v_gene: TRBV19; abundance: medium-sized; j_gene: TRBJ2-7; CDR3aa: CASTAIGSGFDEQYF
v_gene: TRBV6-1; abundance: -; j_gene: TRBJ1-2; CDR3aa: CASSVEGAGYTF
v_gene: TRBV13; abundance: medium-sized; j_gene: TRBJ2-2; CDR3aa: CASSLQRFPGELFF
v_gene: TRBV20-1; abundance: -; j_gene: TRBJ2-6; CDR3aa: CSARTGRRGANVLTF
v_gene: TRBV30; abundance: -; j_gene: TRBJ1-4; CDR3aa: CAWSSRETTNEKLFF
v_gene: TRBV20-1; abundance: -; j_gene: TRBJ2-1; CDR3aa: CSARLAATYNEQFF
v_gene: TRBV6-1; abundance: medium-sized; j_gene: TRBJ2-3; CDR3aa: CASSDGRGPQYF
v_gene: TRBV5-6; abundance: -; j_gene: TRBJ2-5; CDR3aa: CASSQQGGGGEQYF
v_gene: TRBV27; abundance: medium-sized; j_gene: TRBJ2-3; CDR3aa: CASSKRRTGTDTQYF
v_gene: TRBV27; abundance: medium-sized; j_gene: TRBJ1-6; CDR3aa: CASRRGETDSPLHF
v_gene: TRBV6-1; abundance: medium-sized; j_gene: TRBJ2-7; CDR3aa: CASSDGSEQYF
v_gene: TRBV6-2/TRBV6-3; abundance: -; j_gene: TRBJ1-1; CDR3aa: CASSEQGKNTEAFF
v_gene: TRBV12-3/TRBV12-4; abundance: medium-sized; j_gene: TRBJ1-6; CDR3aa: CASSTGLRGSPLHF
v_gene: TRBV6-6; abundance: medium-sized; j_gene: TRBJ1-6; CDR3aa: CASAGGASSPLHF
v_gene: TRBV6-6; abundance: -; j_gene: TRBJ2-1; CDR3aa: CATENSGSSYNEQFF
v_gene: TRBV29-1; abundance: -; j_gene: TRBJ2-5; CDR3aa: CSVDERGGVETQYF